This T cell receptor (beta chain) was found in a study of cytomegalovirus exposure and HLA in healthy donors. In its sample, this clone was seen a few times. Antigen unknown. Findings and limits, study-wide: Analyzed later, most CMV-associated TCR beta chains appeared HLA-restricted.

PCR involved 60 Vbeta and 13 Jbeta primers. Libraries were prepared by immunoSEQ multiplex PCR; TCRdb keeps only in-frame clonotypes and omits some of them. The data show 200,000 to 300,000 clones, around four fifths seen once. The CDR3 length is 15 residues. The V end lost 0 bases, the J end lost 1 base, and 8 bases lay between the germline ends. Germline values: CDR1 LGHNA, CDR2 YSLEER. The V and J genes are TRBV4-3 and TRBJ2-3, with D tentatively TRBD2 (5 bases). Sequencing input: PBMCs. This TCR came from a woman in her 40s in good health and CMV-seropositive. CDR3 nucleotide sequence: TGCGCCAGCAGCCAAGAGAGGGCCCGCACAGATACGCAGTATTTT. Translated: CASSQERARTDTQYF.